Listed below are T cell receptor beta chains from one sample, sequenced in a study of blood T cell repertoires in COVID-19. The protocol was immunoSEQ multiplex PCR, while the TCRdb copy is restricted to in-frame clones and leaves out a portion. The sample shows fewer than 150,000 clones, approximately 85% of them seen only once. The material sequenced was peripheral blood. The receptor source for this set is a man in his fifties with acute or convalescent COVID-19. Both conserved end residues are part of each CDR3. Each record gives: CDR3 DNA, CDR3 protein, V gene, clone size, D gene, J gene. D genes are given only for firm matches. The size entry is marked missing in some rows and otherwise reads once, few, many or a size class.

cdr3_nt: TGTGCCAGCAGCTTAACAGGCGTGGGGAATGAGCAGTTCTTC
cdr3_aa: CASSLTGVGNEQFF
v_call: TRBV7-9
clone_size: -
d_call: -
j_call: TRBJ2-1

cdr3_nt: TGTGCCAGCAGACCGACAGGGGGACTCTACGAGCAGTACTTC
cdr3_aa: CASRPTGGLYEQYF
v_call: TRBV27
clone_size: once
d_call: TRBD1
j_call: TRBJ2-7

cdr3_nt: TGTGCCAGTAGCCAAACAGTGATGAACACTGAAGCTTTCTTT
cdr3_aa: CASSQTVMNTEAFF
v_call: TRBV19
clone_size: -
d_call: -
j_call: TRBJ1-1

cdr3_nt: TGTGCCAGCAGCGTAGGGCAGGGGGGAGAGACCCAGTACTTC
cdr3_aa: CASSVGQGGETQYF
v_call: TRBV9
clone_size: -
d_call: -
j_call: TRBJ2-5

cdr3_nt: TGTGCCAGTACCCGGACAGAGAGGGGTTCACCCCTCCACTTT
cdr3_aa: CASTRTERGSPLHF
v_call: TRBV25-1
clone_size: -
d_call: -
j_call: TRBJ1-6

cdr3_nt: TGTGCCAGCAGACCACCGGGCTCTGGGGCCAACGTCCTGACTTTC
cdr3_aa: CASRPPGSGANVLTF
v_call: TRBV6-5
clone_size: -
d_call: -
j_call: TRBJ2-6

cdr3_nt: TGTGCCAGCAGCGTAGTCGCAGGCACAGATACGCAGTATTTT
cdr3_aa: CASSVVAGTDTQYF
v_call: TRBV9
clone_size: few
d_call: -
j_call: TRBJ2-3

cdr3_nt: TGTGCCAGTAGTACGAAAACTAGCGGGAGTACAGATACGCAGTATTTT
cdr3_aa: CASSTKTSGSTDTQYF
v_call: TRBV19
clone_size: -
d_call: TRBD2
j_call: TRBJ2-3

cdr3_nt: TGTGCCAGCAGTCCTGGACAGGGAGTATGGGAAAAACTGTTTTTT
cdr3_aa: CASSPGQGVWEKLFF
v_call: TRBV27
clone_size: few
d_call: TRBD1
j_call: TRBJ1-4

cdr3_nt: TGTGCCAGCTCACAACTAGCGGAAGTGGGAAATGAGCAGTTCTTC
cdr3_aa: CASSQLAEVGNEQFF
v_call: TRBV18
clone_size: -
d_call: TRBD2
j_call: TRBJ2-1

cdr3_nt: TGTGCCAGCAGTTTCCATATCGACCTCGGGACAGGGATTGAAAAACTGTTTTTT
cdr3_aa: CASSFHIDLGTGIEKLFF
v_call: TRBV28
clone_size: -
d_call: TRBD1
j_call: TRBJ1-4

cdr3_nt: TGCGCCAGCAGCTTGGACGGGATGGATAATTCACCCCTCCACTTT
cdr3_aa: CASSLDGMDNSPLHF
v_call: TRBV5-1
clone_size: -
d_call: -
j_call: TRBJ1-6

cdr3_nt: TGTGCTAGCAGCCCCACCCGTGGGGGGTATCAGTACTTC
cdr3_aa: CASSPTRGGYQYF
v_call: TRBV7-7
clone_size: -
d_call: -
j_call: TRBJ2-4

cdr3_nt: TGTGCCAGCAGCTTAGTAGTTGGCGGCCAAGAGACCCAGTACTTC
cdr3_aa: CASSLVVGGQETQYF
v_call: TRBV11-3
clone_size: -
d_call: -
j_call: TRBJ2-5

cdr3_nt: TGTGCCAGCAGCTTAGTCCCGGGTTCCTACGAGCAGTACTTC
cdr3_aa: CASSLVPGSYEQYF
v_call: TRBV7-2
clone_size: -
d_call: -
j_call: TRBJ2-7

cdr3_nt: TGTGCCTGGAGAACCCCAGGGAACACTGAAGCTTTCTTT
cdr3_aa: CAWRTPGNTEAFF
v_call: TRBV30
clone_size: -
d_call: -
j_call: TRBJ1-1

cdr3_nt: TGTGCCAGCACCTTCTTCAGGTCTTTGGCTTCACCCCTCCACTTT
cdr3_aa: CASTFFRSLASPLHF
v_call: TRBV4-2
clone_size: -
d_call: -
j_call: TRBJ1-6

cdr3_nt: TGTGCCAGTAGTCGACTAGCGGGATTCTTACAAGAGACCCAGTACTTC
cdr3_aa: CASSRLAGFLQETQYF
v_call: TRBV19
clone_size: -
d_call: TRBD2
j_call: TRBJ2-5

cdr3_nt: TGCAGCGTGAAGGGGCCAAGTCACACAGATACGCAGTATTTT
cdr3_aa: CSVKGPSHTDTQYF
v_call: TRBV29-1
clone_size: -
d_call: -
j_call: TRBJ2-3

cdr3_nt: TGCGCCAGCAGCCAAGATCCAGCGTATAGCAATCAGCCCCAGCATTTT
cdr3_aa: CASSQDPAYSNQPQHF
v_call: TRBV4-1
clone_size: -
d_call: -
j_call: TRBJ1-5

cdr3_nt: TGTGCCAGCAGTTTTAGAGGCGATCCCAGAAACACCATATATTTT
cdr3_aa: CASSFRGDPRNTIYF
v_call: TRBV28
clone_size: few
d_call: -
j_call: TRBJ1-3

cdr3_nt: TGTGCCAGCAGTGCGAGTCAGGGCGGGGTACGGCAGTACTTC
cdr3_aa: CASSASQGGVRQYF
v_call: TRBV2
clone_size: -
d_call: -
j_call: TRBJ2-7

cdr3_nt: TGTGCCAGCAGTGCTCGACAGGTCCGCTCTGAAGCTTTCTTT
cdr3_aa: CASSARQVRSEAFF
v_call: TRBV25-1
clone_size: -
d_call: -
j_call: TRBJ1-1

cdr3_nt: TGTGCCAGCAGCTTATCACAGGTCGGGACTCGAGGGGCTAATGAAAAACTGTTTTTT
cdr3_aa: CASSLSQVGTRGANEKLFF
v_call: TRBV13
clone_size: few
d_call: -
j_call: TRBJ1-4

cdr3_nt: TGTGCCAGTAGTTTCCAGGGGAAGGCTAACACTGAAGCTTTCTTT
cdr3_aa: CASSFQGKANTEAFF
v_call: TRBV19
clone_size: -
d_call: -
j_call: TRBJ1-1

cdr3_nt: TGTGCCAGCAGCGTAGGTGGCGGGAGGACCAACAATGAGCAGTTCTTC
cdr3_aa: CASSVGGGRTNNEQFF
v_call: TRBV9
clone_size: few
d_call: TRBD2
j_call: TRBJ2-1

cdr3_nt: TGCAGCGTTGTGGGGGGATTCTCCTACGAGCAGTACTTC
cdr3_aa: CSVVGGFSYEQYF
v_call: TRBV29-1
clone_size: -
d_call: -
j_call: TRBJ2-7

cdr3_nt: TGTGCCAGCAGCCCTAGCGGGGGAGCTCAAGAGACCCAGTACTTC
cdr3_aa: CASSPSGGAQETQYF
v_call: TRBV7-3
clone_size: -
d_call: TRBD2
j_call: TRBJ2-5

cdr3_nt: TGTGCCAGCAGATGGGGCCAATCCTACGAGCAGTACTTC
cdr3_aa: CASRWGQSYEQYF
v_call: TRBV12-3/TRBV12-4
clone_size: -
d_call: -
j_call: TRBJ2-7

cdr3_nt: TGTGCCAGCAGTGAAGGGACAGCTAACCGTGGGGCTAGTGGCTACACCTTC
cdr3_aa: CASSEGTANRGASGYTF
v_call: TRBV28
clone_size: -
d_call: TRBD1
j_call: TRBJ1-2

cdr3_nt: TGTGCCAGCGGCTTTACAGGCTCCCCCTACAATGAGCAGTTCTTC
cdr3_aa: CASGFTGSPYNEQFF
v_call: TRBV11-3
clone_size: few
d_call: -
j_call: TRBJ2-1

cdr3_nt: TGTGCCAGCAGCTTGGACAGGACCTACGAGCAGTACTTC
cdr3_aa: CASSLDRTYEQYF
v_call: TRBV11-2
clone_size: -
d_call: TRBD1
j_call: TRBJ2-7

cdr3_nt: TGTGCCAGCAGAACAGGCCAAGGGGACACTGAAGCTTTCTTT
cdr3_aa: CASRTGQGDTEAFF
v_call: TRBV6-5
clone_size: -
d_call: -
j_call: TRBJ1-1

cdr3_nt: TGTGCCAGTAAGGCCGGGACAGGGGGGACCGGGGAGCTGTTTTTT
cdr3_aa: CASKAGTGGTGELFF
v_call: TRBV19
clone_size: -
d_call: TRBD1
j_call: TRBJ2-2